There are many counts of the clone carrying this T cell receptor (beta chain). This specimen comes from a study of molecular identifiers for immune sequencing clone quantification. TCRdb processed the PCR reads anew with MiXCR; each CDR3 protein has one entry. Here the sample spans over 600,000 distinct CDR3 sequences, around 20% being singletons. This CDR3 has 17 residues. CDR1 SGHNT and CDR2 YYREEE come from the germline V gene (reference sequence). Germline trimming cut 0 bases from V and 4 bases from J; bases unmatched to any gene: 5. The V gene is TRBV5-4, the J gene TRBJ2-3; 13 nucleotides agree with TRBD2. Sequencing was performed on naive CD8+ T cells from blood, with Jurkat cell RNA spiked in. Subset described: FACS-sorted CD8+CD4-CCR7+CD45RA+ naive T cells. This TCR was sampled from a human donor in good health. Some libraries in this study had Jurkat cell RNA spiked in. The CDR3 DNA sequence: TGTGCCAGCAGCTTGGGACTAGCGGGAGGTCCCGCAGATACGCAGTATTTT. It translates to CASSLGLAGGPADTQYF.